This TCR beta chain was recorded in a study of HIV-infected patients and healthy controls. Study results and limitations: Untreated HIV+ repertoires had roughly threefold fewer distinct CDR3s and lower Shannon diversity than healthy controls.

500 ng RNA was reverse transcribed with alpha and beta constant-region primers. Alpha and beta chain libraries were made separately by chain-specific third strand synthesis with multiplexing indices. Via MiXCR, TCRdb re-called the 5' RACE reads, giving one row per CDR3 protein. The profile shows 15,000 to 20,000 distinct CDR3 sequences, approximately 8.3% of them singletons. This clonotype was recorded once. The antigen remains unidentified. A much larger clone lies a single base off, so this may be a read error. All unsorted peripheral T cells were captured because whole blood was used without fractionation. CDR1 is LNHDA, CDR2 SQIVND, per germline (reference sequence). The CDR3 runs 16 residues.

The sample comprised blood. V gene TRBV19 combines with J gene TRBJ2-3; 11 bases match TRBD1. The sequence was collected from an adult in good health. The CDR3 reads CASRTITGTGGDTKYF. CDR3 nucleotides: TGTGCCAGTAGAACCATCACCGGGACAGGGGGAGATACGAAGTATTTT. The full variable domain, in which reference TRBV19 and TRBJ2-3 provide the parts outside the CDR3, is DGGITQSPKYLFRKEGQNVTLSCEQNLNHDAMYWYRQDPGQGLRLIYYSQIVNDFQKGDIAEGYSVSREKKESFPLTVTSAQKNPTAFYLCASRTITGTGGDTKYFGPGTRLTVL.